Below, one TCR beta chain is given with its context. Original data processing: Amplification of reference gene primers was used by the study to estimate nucleated cell counts. Only in-frame clones appear in the TCRdb table, and some are missing; sequencing was by immunoSEQ multiplex PCR. Clone size and V and J calls were adopted from that table, with D and trimming inferred from the DNA. The sample records 230,000 or so clones, over 75% being singletons. CDR1 is SGHAT and CDR2 is FQDESV in the germline V gene (reference sequence). J lost 4 bases, V lost 5 bases, and 4 bases had no gene match. This CDR3 is built from 13 residues. The record originates from a study of blood T cell repertoires in COVID-19. Study information: Collection of acute and convalescent COVID-19 samples took place in the United States, Italy and Spain. The cDNA or gDNA used as material had been derived from T cells, B-cell-depleted T cells, or PBMCs.

The sequence was collected from a human donor in a cohort sampled during active COVID-19. Sample: peripheral blood. The chain couples TRBV11-1 to TRBJ2-7; TRBD2 aligns across 8 bases. CDR3: CASSPGLAYEQYF. As DNA, the CDR3 is TGTGCCAGCAGCCCCGGACTAGCTTACGAGCAGTACTTC.